A single sample gave rise to the 7 T cell receptor beta chains below, sequenced in a study of identical twins. Each CDR3 protein gets one entry after TCRdb re-called the 5' RACE reads with MiXCR. The data hold approximately 300,000 distinct CDR3 sequences, with roughly 9.7% observed a single time. The same sample was also used in a study of yellow fever vaccine responses in identical twins.

The sample was CD8+ T cells sorted from blood. These receptor sequences come from a woman younger than 35 in good health.

This sequence joins TRBV7-2 and TRBJ2-7; possibly TRBD2 for D (5 bases). CDR1 and CDR2 (germline): SGHTA, FQGNSA. The V gene lost 1 base and the J gene lost 5 bases, with 18 bases spanning the gap. The CDR3 consists of 16 residues. DNA of the CDR3: TGTGCCAGCAGCTTAGTCCCCGGGATACTCGTTAACGAGCAGTACTTC. Translating it yields CASSLVPGILVNEQYF.

There are many counts of this clonotype. Here the CDR3 DNA reads TGTGCCACCAGTGACCGCCTCGGTGAGGGGCACACAGATACGCAGTATTTT. It is translated as CATSDRLGEGHTDTQYF. The J gene is TRBJ2-3, the V gene TRBV24-1; possibly TRBD1 or TRBD2 for D (5 bases each). Trimming pared 4 bases from V and 2 bases from J, leaving 18 bases between. This CDR3 contains 17 residues. Germline V CDR1 and CDR2: KGHDR, SFDVKD.

This clonotype was seen only a few times. V gene TRBV20-1 combines with J gene TRBJ2-7, with TRBD2 matching over 7 bases. The CDR3 runs to 13 residues. With V trimmed by 5 bases and J by 6 bases, 10 bases remained unmatched. Germline V gene data show CDR1 as DFQATT and CDR2 as SNEGSKA (reference sequence). The CDR3 DNA reads TGCAGTGCTGTGGGGGGGTTATCTGGCGAGCAGTACTTC. This encodes CSAVGGLSGEQYF.

V is TRBV9 and J is TRBJ2-7; 7 nucleotides line up with TRBD1. There are 15 residues in the CDR3. Germline CDR1 is SGDLS and CDR2 is YYNGEE. V gave up 4 bases and J gave up 5 bases; unmatched junction bases: 12. The CDR3 spells CASSTRQGLEHEQYF. The CDR3 DNA sequence: TGTGCCAGCAGCACTCGACAGGGTCTTGAACACGAGCAGTACTTC.

This clonotype was detected a few times. The chain carries TRBV5-1 and TRBJ2-3; 9 positions agree with TRBD1. Germline values: CDR1 SGHRS, CDR2 YFSETQ. V gave up 3 bases and J gave up 1 base; unmatched junction bases: 3. The CDR3 extends over 15 amino acids. CDR3 sequence reads: CASSSRTGGTDTQYF. The DNA of the CDR3 is TGCGCCAGCAGCTCCCGGACAGGGGGCACAGATACGCAGTATTTT.

The table lists this clonotype with many counts. V gene TRBV5-1 combines with J gene TRBJ2-1; D is undetermined. Trimming took 0 bases from V and 9 from J, leaving 10 bases between them. The germline V gene encodes CDR1 SGHRS and CDR2 YFSETQ. This CDR3 region has 13 residues. The chain's CDR3 is CASSLADGGEQFF. The CDR3 DNA reads TGCGCCAGCAGCTTGGCCGATGGTGGTGAGCAGTTCTTC.

In its sample, this clonotype was seen many times. The CDR3, as DNA: TGCAGTGCTAGAGAACTGGTCAATGAGCAGTTCTTC. As protein: CSARELVNEQFF. The chain joins TRBV20-1 to TRBJ2-1; D gene unclear. V shed 0 bases and J shed 6 bases, with 6 bases lying between them. The CDR3 contains 12 residues. The germline CDR1 and CDR2 sequences are DFQATT and SNEGSKA (reference sequence).